These T cell receptor beta chains were read from a single sample in a study of T cells in Graves' hyperthyroidism and ophthalmopathy. TCRdb fed the multiplex PCR reads into MiXCR, producing one record per CDR3 protein. The sample has 280,000 or so distinct CDR3 sequences, less than 30% seen once. The sequenced sample was blood. The receptor set was obtained from a man between 40 and 49 years old with Graves' hyperthyroidism that later progressed to Graves' ophthalmopathy. The CDR3 runs from the conserved cysteine through the conserved F or W. D genes are given only for firm matches. Clone size is not always given. Where it is, it says once, few, many or a class for expanded clones.

>19|TRBV7-6|TRBD2|TRBJ2-3|many
CASSDPGLAREAKTDTQYF
TGTGCCAGCAGCGATCCCGGGCTAGCGCGGGAGGCGAAAACAGATACGCAGTATTTT
>15|TRBV28|NA|TRBJ1-2|many
CASSRRFSGGYGYTF
TGTGCCAGCAGCCGGCGGTTCAGTGGGGGGTATGGCTACACCTTC
>13|TRBV20-1|TRBD2|TRBJ2-7|NA
CSASGLAGHEQYF
TGCAGTGCTAGTGGACTAGCGGGCCACGAGCAGTACTTC
>12|TRBV10-3|NA|TRBJ2-5|many
CAIRDSMETQYF
TGTGCCATCAGGGACAGTATGGAGACCCAGTACTTC
>14|TRBV30|TRBD1|TRBJ1-3|many
CAWSAGTGGHTIYF
TGTGCCTGGAGCGCCGGGACAGGGGGCCACACCATATATTTT
>12|TRBV6-1|TRBD2|TRBJ2-1|NA
CAIIAGDNEQFF
TGTGCCATCATAGCGGGAGACAATGAGCAGTTCTTC
>16|TRBV6-5|TRBD1|TRBJ2-5|many
CASSYITGTGGETQYF
TGTGCCAGCAGTTACATAACTGGGACAGGGGGGGAGACCCAGTACTTC
>16|TRBV12-3/TRBV12-4|NA|TRBJ2-5|many
CASTATGRGYQETQYF
TGTGCCAGCACGGCCACGGGTAGAGGGTACCAAGAGACCCAGTACTTC
>14|TRBV14|NA|TRBJ2-7|many
CASSQDVGAYEQYF
TGTGCCAGCAGCCAAGATGTCGGGGCCTACGAGCAGTACTTC
>15|TRBV4-1|TRBD1|TRBJ1-1|NA
CASSQVGQGGTEAFF
TGCGCCAGCAGCCAAGTGGGACAGGGGGGCACTGAAGCTTTCTTT
>12|TRBV10-3|NA|TRBJ1-3|few
CAIGTSGNTIYF
TGTGCCATCGGGACCTCTGGAAACACCATATATTTT
>16|TRBV12-3/TRBV12-4|TRBD1|TRBJ2-5|many
CASTQATGYGQETQYF
TGTGCCAGCACCCAGGCGACAGGGTATGGCCAAGAGACCCAGTACTTC
>13|TRBV28|NA|TRBJ1-1|once
CASTRDGTAEAFF
TGTGCCAGCACCCGGGACGGAACCGCTGAAGCTTTCTTT
>15|TRBV4-1|NA|TRBJ1-5|many
CASSQGGTLGQPQHF
TGCGCCAGCAGCCAAGGAGGGACACTAGGACAGCCCCAGCATTTT
>17|TRBV4-1|NA|TRBJ2-7|many
CASSQEFVGQGFYEQYF
TGCGCCAGCAGCCAAGAGTTTGTAGGGCAGGGGTTCTACGAGCAGTACTTC
>14|TRBV10-3|NA|TRBJ1-5|many
CAIGSGGRGQPQHF
TGTGCCATCGGCTCGGGGGGACGGGGTCAGCCCCAGCATTTT
>14|TRBV6-2/TRBV6-3|NA|TRBJ2-2|few
CASSPGFETGELFF
TGTGCCAGCAGTCCGGGATTCGAAACCGGGGAGCTGTTTTTT
>14|TRBV27|NA|TRBJ1-5|once
CASRVRGGNQPQHF
TGTGCCAGCAGGGTCCGGGGAGGCAATCAGCCCCAGCATTTT
>24|TRBV6-5|NA|TRBJ2-5|NA
CASSTPPWASGLPDYSPIKETQYF
TGTGCCAGCAGTACACCGCCGTGGGCCTCGGGACTCCCCGACTATTCTCCGATCAAAGAGACCCAGTACTTC
>14|TRBV2|NA|TRBJ2-5|NA
CASSGLLAGETQYF
TGTGCCAGCAGTGGTTTGCTAGCAGGGGAGACCCAGTACTTC
>14|TRBV29-1|TRBD2|TRBJ2-5|many
CSVVLASWEKTQYF
TGCAGCGTTGTACTAGCGAGCTGGGAAAAGACCCAGTACTTC
>14|TRBV19|NA|TRBJ2-7|many
CASGPGLKTYEQYF
TGTGCCAGCGGCCCAGGACTCAAAACCTACGAGCAGTACTTC
>19|TRBV7-8|TRBD2|TRBJ2-1|many
CASSGIGVASGTLYNEQFF
TGTGCCAGCAGCGGGATCGGGGTGGCTAGCGGGACTCTGTACAATGAGCAGTTCTTC
>13|TRBV29-1|NA|TRBJ1-1|NA
CSVGVVGGTEAFF
TGCAGCGTTGGAGTCGTCGGTGGCACTGAAGCTTTCTTT
>14|TRBV6-1|NA|TRBJ1-5|many
CASSELRGLKPQHF
TGTGCCAGCAGTGAATTGCGGGGCCTTAAGCCCCAGCATTTT
>13|TRBV20-1|NA|TRBJ1-1|many
CSARQGPNTEAFF
TGCAGTGCTAGACAGGGTCCGAACACTGAAGCTTTCTTT
>16|TRBV29-1|NA|TRBJ1-2|many
CSVRPGTSFVGYGYTF
TGCAGCGTGAGACCCGGGACATCGTTCGTTGGCTATGGCTACACCTTC
>15|TRBV5-1|TRBD2|TRBJ2-5|many
CASSTGTSGQETQYF
TGCGCCAGCAGCACGGGGACTAGCGGACAAGAGACCCAGTACTTC
>14|TRBV19|NA|TRBJ1-5|many
CASSINPYNQPQHF
TGTGCCAGTAGTATCAACCCCTACAATCAGCCCCAGCATTTT
>16|TRBV25-1|TRBD1|TRBJ1-2|many
CASSETPGQANYGYTF
TGTGCCAGCAGTGAAACCCCGGGACAGGCGAACTATGGCTACACCTTC
>15|TRBV15|NA|TRBJ2-5|many
CATSKRRVEQETQYF
TGTGCCACCAGCAAGCGGAGGGTGGAACAAGAGACCCAGTACTTC
>14|TRBV29-1|TRBD1|TRBJ2-4|many
CSVGTGVTKNIQYF
TGCAGCGTCGGGACAGGGGTCACCAAAAACATTCAGTACTTC
>14|TRBV20-1|TRBD1|TRBJ2-5|many
CSASTQGLGETQYF
TGCAGTGCTTCGACACAGGGGCTAGGAGAGACCCAGTACTTC
>15|TRBV6-1|NA|TRBJ2-7|few
CASSEYLGLAYEQYF
TGTGCCAGCAGTGAATATCTGGGTTTGGCCTACGAGCAGTACTTC
>14|TRBV15|NA|TRBJ2-5|many
CATSREPGSETQYF
TGTGCCACCAGCAGAGAACCGGGATCGGAGACCCAGTACTTC
>15|TRBV30|TRBD2|TRBJ2-2|many
CAWSYGSGSTGELFF
TGTGCCTGGAGTTACGGTAGCGGGTCCACCGGGGAGCTGTTTTTT
>14|TRBV27|NA|TRBJ2-5|many
CASSLSTSAETQYF
TGTGCCAGCAGTTTATCGACTTCTGCAGAGACCCAGTACTTC
>17|TRBV6-5|TRBD2|TRBJ2-7|many
CASSYAPSSGTSYEQYF
TGTGCCAGCAGTTACGCCCCATCTAGCGGGACTTCCTACGAGCAGTACTTC
>11|TRBV6-1|NA|TRBJ2-2|NA
CASSDQLELFF
TGTGCCAGCAGTGACCAATTAGAGCTGTTTTTT
>16|TRBV6-5|NA|TRBJ1-1|once
CASSLPWGVGDTEAFF
TGTGCCAGCAGTCTACCGTGGGGGGTCGGAGACACTGAAGCTTTCTTT
>15|TRBV7-2|NA|TRBJ2-5|NA
CASSLRVTGAETQYF
TGTGCCAGCAGCTTAAGGGTCACGGGAGCAGAGACCCAGTACTTC
>13|TRBV7-2|NA|TRBJ1-1|many
CASSLTLLTEAFF
TGTGCCAGCAGCTTAACACTACTCACTGAAGCTTTCTTT